The following is a T cell receptor (beta chain) sequence with its context. Its specificity is not known. A much larger clone lies one base from this, so it may be a read error. Germline V CDR1 and CDR2: SGHDT, YYEEEE. The CDR3 contains 12 residues. Moderate-to-severe activity, CAS ≥3, NOSPECS ≥4 and duration under 3 months were recorded for donors with ophthalmopathy. What supplied the PBMCs was approximately 10 ml of fresh peripheral blood. The authors amplified TCR beta CDR3 regions, and they did so from RNA transcripts for repertoire sequencing. Scientists carried out first-round RT-PCR using HTBI primers and then a second-round multiplex PCR. TCRdb itself ran the multiplex PCR reads through MiXCR, one entry per CDR3 protein. The data show over 650,000 distinct CDR3 sequences, about two fifths seen once. These data come from a study of Graves' ophthalmopathy and Graves' hyperthyroidism. Whole-study results and caveats: Among thyroid clonotypes expanded above 0.001 frequency, most also appeared in blood. Researchers report that a 13-signature model separated ophthalmopathy from stable hyperthyroidism, posting about 90% sensitivity and roughly 80% specificity.

This receptor was identified in an adult man with Graves' ophthalmopathy. The source material was peripheral blood. The chain links TRBV5-6 to TRBJ1-4; possibly TRBD1 for D (6 bases). As DNA, the CDR3 is TGTGCCATCAGCCAAACAGGGGAAAAACTGTTTTTT. Residues: CAISQTGEKLFF.